Listed below are T cell receptor beta chains from one sample, sequenced in a study of blood T cell repertoires in COVID-19. Sequencing used immunoSEQ multiplex PCR; TCRdb keeps in-frame clones, though not all of them. The data show 85,000 to 130,000 clones, 90% to 95% seen once. The specimen was peripheral blood. These receptors were obtained from a human donor in a cohort sampled during active COVID-19. Both conserved end residues are part of each CDR3.

V gene	J gene	CDR3 length	CDR3 protein
TRBV3-1/TRBV3-2	TRBJ2-7	14	CASSQWTSGSEQYF
TRBV3-1/TRBV3-2	TRBJ2-2	18	CASSQWGRQGANTGELFF
TRBV11-2	TRBJ1-2	14	CASSLGGTSYGYTF
TRBV19	TRBJ1-1	14	CASSITEGNTEAFF
TRBV3-1/TRBV3-2	TRBJ2-7	15	CASSQPGLPLNEQYF
TRBV4-3	TRBJ2-7	15	CASSQEWGRPSEQYF
TRBV18	TRBJ1-5	17	CASSPPTGGLPNQPQHF
TRBV4-3	TRBJ2-7	15	CASSQESGESYEQYF
TRBV24-1	TRBJ1-2	17	CATSGSGTGVESYGYTF
TRBV25-1	TRBJ2-2	14	CASSGTGHVGELFF
TRBV13	TRBJ2-2	14	CASSTPQGSGELFF
TRBV4-3	TRBJ2-7	16	CASSQGTSGLSYEQYF
TRBV7-8	TRBJ1-6	14	CASSSQGRGSPLHF
TRBV7-9	TRBJ1-4	16	CASSLARGDRDEKLFF
TRBV2	TRBJ2-1	15	CASSDWANSYNEQFF
TRBV4-2	TRBJ1-1	16	CASSQGTGTVNTEAFF
TRBV28	TRBJ2-7	12	CASSLRVYEQYF
TRBV19	TRBJ2-5	13	CASSHRLAETQYF
TRBV9	TRBJ2-1	14	CASSVSSGGNEQFF
TRBV6-5	TRBJ2-7	15	CASSPTSGSSYEQYF
TRBV11-2	TRBJ1-1	15	CASSLIGQRNTEAFF
TRBV5-1	TRBJ2-7	14	CASRFDSGSYEQYF
TRBV11-2	TRBJ1-2	13	CASSPAGFWGYTF
TRBV4-3	TRBJ2-5	16	CASSQEIAGGLETQYF
TRBV4-1	TRBJ2-1	17	CASTPFHRWEDYNEQFF